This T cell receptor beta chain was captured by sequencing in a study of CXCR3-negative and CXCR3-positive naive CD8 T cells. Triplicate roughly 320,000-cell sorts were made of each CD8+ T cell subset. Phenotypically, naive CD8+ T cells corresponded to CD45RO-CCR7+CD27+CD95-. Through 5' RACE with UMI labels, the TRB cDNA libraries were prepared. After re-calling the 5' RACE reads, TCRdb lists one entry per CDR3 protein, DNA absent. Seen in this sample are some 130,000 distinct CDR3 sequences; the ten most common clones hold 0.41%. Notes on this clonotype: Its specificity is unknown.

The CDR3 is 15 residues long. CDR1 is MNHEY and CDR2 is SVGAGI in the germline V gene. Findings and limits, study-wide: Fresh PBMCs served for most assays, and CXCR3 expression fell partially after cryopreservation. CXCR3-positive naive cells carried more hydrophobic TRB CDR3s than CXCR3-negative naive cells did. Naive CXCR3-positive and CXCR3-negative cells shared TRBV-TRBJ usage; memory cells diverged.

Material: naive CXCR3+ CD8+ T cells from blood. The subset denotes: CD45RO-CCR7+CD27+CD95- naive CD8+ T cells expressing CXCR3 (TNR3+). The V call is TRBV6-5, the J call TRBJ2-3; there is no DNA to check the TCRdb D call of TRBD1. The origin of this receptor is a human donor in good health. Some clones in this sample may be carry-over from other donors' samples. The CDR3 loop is CASSYTGTATDTQYF.